The 16 T cell receptor beta chains presented below share a single source sample, sequenced in a study of blood T cells in healthy people across ages. A sample-barcoded 5' primer and a J-beta primer mix were used in a second PCR of roughly 6 to 11 cycles. TCRdb ran MiXCR on the 5' RACE reads and lists one entry per CDR3 protein. The table shows some 860,000 distinct CDR3 sequences, with approximately 53% occurring only once. The sample comprised blood. Receptors originate from a man aged 40-55 years in good health.

This clonotype was picked up one time. J is TRBJ2-2 and V is TRBV28; 7 nucleotides match TRBD1. V was clipped by 2 bases and J by 6 bases; unmatched bases: 6. Per germline, CDR1 MDHEN and CDR2 SYDVKM. There are 15 residues in the CDR3. The CDR3 DNA is TGTGCCAGCAGTTTACAGGCCCAGGGGGCCGGGGAGCTGTTTTTT. Its translation is CASSLQAQGAGELFF.

This clonotype has a handful of counts. The CDR3 DNA follows: TGCAGTGCTACCAGCGGAAACACAGATACGCAGTATTTT. Residues: CSATSGNTDTQYF. The chain links TRBV20-1 to TRBJ2-3; the D gene is possibly TRBD2 (5 bases). The CDR3 totals 13 residues. CDR1 and CDR2 (germline): DFQATT, SNEGSKA (reference sequence). V dropped 4 bases and J dropped 2 bases, with 10 bases sitting between them.

The chain couples TRBV20-1 to TRBJ2-1, with D possibly TRBD2 on 5 matching bases. The CDR3 totals 16 residues. Trimming removed 1 base from V and 4 bases from J, with 17 bases in between. CDR1 DFQATT and CDR2 SNEGSKA come from the germline V gene (reference sequence). CDR3 DNA: TGCAGTGCTAGAGGGCCCGGGATTTCCCTATACAATGAGCAGTTCTTC. The encoded protein is CSARGPGISLYNEQFF.

The chain carries TRBV6-5 and TRBJ2-1, with TRBD2 matching over 7 bases. Germline CDR1 MNHEY, CDR2 SVGAGI. The CDR3 totals 15 residues. The V gene end was trimmed by 6 bases and the J gene end by 5 bases; junction bases not matched to a gene: 10. The chain's CDR3 is CASRFGAGVNNEQFF. CDR3 bases: TGTGCCAGCAGGTTCGGGGCGGGGGTAAACAATGAGCAGTTCTTC.

The V and J genes are TRBV29-1 and TRBJ2-1; D is uncertain. CDR1 is SQVTM, CDR2 ANQGSEA, per germline. V lost 4 bases and J 4 bases, leaving 5 bases between the germline ends. This CDR3 contains 11 residues. CDR3 protein: CSVGPYNEQFF. CDR3 coding DNA: TGCAGCGTTGGGCCATACAATGAGCAGTTCTTC.

The chain joins TRBV20-1 to TRBJ2-1; D may be TRBD2 (6 bases). Per the germline V gene, CDR1 is DFQATT and CDR2 is SNEGSKA (reference sequence). V was clipped by 0 bases and J by 4 bases, with 13 bases between them. The CDR3 is 15 residues long. The CDR3 DNA follows: TGCAGTGCTAGAGACGTGACTAGATCTTACAATGAGCAGTTCTTC. This sequence encodes CSARDVTRSYNEQFF.

The genes are TRBV29-1 and TRBJ2-6, with unresolved D. Trimming cost V 7 bases and J 2 bases, with 6 bases left between them. Germline CDR1 reads SQVTM; CDR2 reads ANQGSEA. CDR3 length equals 12 residues. CDR3 bases: TGCAGCGCCGAGGCTGGGGCCAACGTCCTGACTTTC. It specifies CSAEAGANVLTF.

This rearrangement joins TRBV28 to TRBJ1-2; TRBD1 matches at 8 bases. The CDR3 covers 13 residues. Germline CDR1 reads MDHEN; CDR2 reads SYDVKM. The junction had 13 bases not matched to a gene; V was cut back by 7 bases and J by 12 bases. CDR3 protein: CASTDRPDRENTF. The CDR3 DNA reads TGTGCCAGCACCGATCGACCGGACAGGGAAAACACCTTC.

The chain is built from TRBV18 and TRBJ1-2; D is ambiguous. CDR1 and CDR2 (germline): KGHSH, LQKENI. The CDR3 is 14 residues long. The V and J ends lost 4 bases and 0 bases respectively, with 9 bases between them. The CDR3: CASSQAEANYGYTF. The CDR3 DNA follows: TGTGCCAGCTCACAGGCCGAAGCTAACTATGGCTACACCTTC. Using reference TRBV18 and TRBJ1-2 for the parts outside the CDR3, the full variable domain is NAGVMQNPRHLVRRRGQEARLRCSPMKGHSHVYWYRQLPEEGLKFMVYLQKENIIDESGMPKERFSAEFPKEGPSILRIQQVVRGDSAAYFCASSQAEANYGYTFGSGTRLTVV.

The V call is TRBV9, the J call TRBJ1-5, with TRBD1 as a possible D gene (5 bases). The CDR3 length is 15 residues. CDR1 and CDR2 from the germline V gene are SGDLS and YYNGEE. The germline V and J ends were trimmed by 1 base and 2 bases, with 10 bases remaining between them. The CDR3 DNA reads TGTGCCAGCAGCGTAAGACCGGGGGGCAATCAGCCCCAGCATTTT. Translated: CASSVRPGGNQPQHF. Full variable domain (missing parts from reference TRBV9 and TRBJ1-5): DSGVTQTPKHLITATGQRVTLRCSPRSGDLSVYWYQQSLDQGLQFLIQYYNGEERAKGNILERFSAQQFPDLHSELNLSSLELGDSALYFCASSVRPGGNQPQHFGDGTRLSIL.

This clonotype has a handful of counts. The chain's CDR3 is CASSSPGGHYNEQFF. In DNA form, the CDR3 reads TGTGCCAGCAGCTCCCCCGGGGGGCACTACAATGAGCAGTTCTTC. V and J are TRBV7-2 and TRBJ2-1; possible D gene TRBD2, 7 bases. The CDR3 length is 15 residues. Looked up from germline, CDR1 is SGHTA and CDR2 is FQGNSA. V was pared by 4 bases and J by 3 bases, with 13 bases between.

The chain recombines TRBV5-1 with TRBJ1-2, with 7 bases matching TRBD1. V shed 4 bases, J shed 2 bases, and the junction held 11 bases outside the gene matches. This CDR3 spans 16 amino acids. Germline V gene lookup returns CDR1 SGHRS and CDR2 YFSETQ. The CDR3 region is CASSGRDSTSNYGYTF. CDR3 coding DNA: TGCGCCAGCAGCGGGCGGGACAGCACCTCAAACTATGGCTACACCTTC.

This clonotype turned up a few times. The genes are TRBV10-3 and TRBJ2-4; TRBD1 aligns across 9 bases. The V segment lost 2 bases and the J segment 9 bases; nucleotides outside the gene matches: 8. Germline V CDR1 and CDR2: ENHRY, SYGVKD. The CDR3 has 15 residues. The CDR3 sequence is CAISEPPGQGSIQYF. The CDR3 DNA reads TGTGCCATCAGTGAGCCCCCGGGACAGGGAAGCATTCAGTACTTC.

This chain uses TRBV7-2 with TRBJ2-2, with 11 bases matching TRBD2. CDR1 SGHTA and CDR2 FQGNSA come from the germline V gene. Trimming removed 5 bases from V and 6 bases from J; junction bases left unmatched: 8. There are 16 residues in the CDR3. CDR3 bases: TGTGCCAGCAGCATCCGACTAGCGGGAAGGGCCGGGGAGCTGTTTTTT. Its protein is CASSIRLAGRAGELFF. The complete variable domain, with remaining parts taken from reference TRBV7-2 and TRBJ2-2, reads GAGVSQSPSNKVTEKGKDVELRCDPISGHTALYWYRQSLGQGLEFLIYFQGNSAPDKSGLPSDRFSAERTGGSVSTLTIQRTQQEDSAVYLCASSIRLAGRAGELFFGEGSRLTVL.

This clonotype was found once. This chain connects TRBV7-9 to TRBJ1-5, with D possibly matching TRBD1 (5 bases). Germline CDR1 SEHNR, CDR2 FQNEAQ (reference sequence). CDR3 length: 17 amino acids. V lost 4 bases and J 2 bases, leaving 18 bases between the germline ends. This CDR3 reads CASSSSYGGPGNQPQHF. The CDR3 nucleotides read TGTGCCAGCAGCTCAAGTTATGGGGGTCCGGGCAATCAGCCCCAGCATTTT.

This sequence joins TRBV15 and TRBJ2-4; D uncertain. Germline V CDR1 and CDR2: LNHNV, YYDKDF (reference sequence). Trimming cost V 0 bases and J 14 bases, with 11 bases left between them. The CDR3 spans 12 residues. CDR3 amino acids: CATSRDQTEEYF. CDR3 in DNA: TGTGCCACCAGCAGAGATCAAACAGAAGAGTACTTC.